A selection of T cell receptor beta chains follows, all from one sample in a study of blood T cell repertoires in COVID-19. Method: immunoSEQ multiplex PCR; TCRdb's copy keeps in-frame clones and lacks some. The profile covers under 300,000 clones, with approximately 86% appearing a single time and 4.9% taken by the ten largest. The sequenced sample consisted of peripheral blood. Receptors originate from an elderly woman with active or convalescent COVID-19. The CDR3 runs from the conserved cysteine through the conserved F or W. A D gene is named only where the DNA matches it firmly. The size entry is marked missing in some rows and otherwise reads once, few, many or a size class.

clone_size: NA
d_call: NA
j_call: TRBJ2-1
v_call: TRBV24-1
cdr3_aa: CATSDARGTANEQFF
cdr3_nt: TGTGCCACCAGTGATGCCCGCGGGACAGCCAATGAGCAGTTCTTC

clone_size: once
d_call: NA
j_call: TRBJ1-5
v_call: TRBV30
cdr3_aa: CAWSVNGPQHF
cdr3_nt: TGTGCCTGGAGTGTAAACGGGCCCCAGCATTTT

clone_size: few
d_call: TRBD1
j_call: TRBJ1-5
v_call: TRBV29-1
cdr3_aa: CSVSGTGSQPQHF
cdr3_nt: TGCAGCGTCTCCGGGACAGGGTCTCAGCCCCAGCATTTT

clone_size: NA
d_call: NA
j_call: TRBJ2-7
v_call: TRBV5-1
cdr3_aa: CASSLVAGWDEQYF
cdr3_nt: TGCGCCAGCAGCTTGGTCGCAGGGTGGGACGAGCAGTACTTC

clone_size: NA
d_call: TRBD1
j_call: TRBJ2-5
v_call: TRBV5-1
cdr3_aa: CASSSPGQGGETQYF
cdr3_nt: TGCGCCAGCTCGAGTCCGGGACAGGGCGGGGAGACCCAGTACTTC

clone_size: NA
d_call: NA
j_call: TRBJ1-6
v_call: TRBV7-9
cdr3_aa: CASSLAEGNSPLHF
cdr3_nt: TGTGCCAGCAGCTTAGCGGAGGGTAATTCACCCCTCCACTTT

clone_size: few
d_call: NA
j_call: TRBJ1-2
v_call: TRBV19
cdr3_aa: CASRDEATGLYGYTF
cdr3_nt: TGTGCCAGTAGGGATGAGGCTACAGGCCTCTATGGCTACACCTTC

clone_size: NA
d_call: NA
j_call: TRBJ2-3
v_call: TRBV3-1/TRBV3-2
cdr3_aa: CASSQAWARTDTQYF
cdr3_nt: TGTGCCAGCAGCCAAGCCTGGGCCCGCACAGATACGCAGTATTTT

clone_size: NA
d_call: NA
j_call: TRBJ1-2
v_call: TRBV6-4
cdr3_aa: CASSDSAGNYGYTF
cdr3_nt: TGTGCCAGCAGTGACTCGGCGGGGAACTATGGCTACACCTTC

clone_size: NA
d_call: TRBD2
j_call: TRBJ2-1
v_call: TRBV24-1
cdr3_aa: CATSDLGLAGGVNEQFF
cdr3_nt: TGTGCCACCAGTGATTTGGGACTAGCGGGAGGGGTTAATGAGCAGTTCTTC

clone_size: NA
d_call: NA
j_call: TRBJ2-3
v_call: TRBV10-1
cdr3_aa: CASSGAGKGDTQYF
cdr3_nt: TGCGCCAGCAGTGGAGCGGGCAAGGGAGATACGCAGTATTTT

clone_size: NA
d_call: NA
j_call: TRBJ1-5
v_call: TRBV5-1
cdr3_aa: CASSAMDSYNQPQHF
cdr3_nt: TGCGCCAGCAGCGCCATGGACAGCTACAATCAGCCCCAGCATTTT

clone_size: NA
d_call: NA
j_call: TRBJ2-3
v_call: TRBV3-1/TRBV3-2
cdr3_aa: CASSQGSARTATQYF
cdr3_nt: TGTGCCAGCAGCCAAGGGAGCGCCCGAACTGCTACGCAGTATTTT

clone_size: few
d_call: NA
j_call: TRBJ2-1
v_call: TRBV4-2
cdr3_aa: CASSQDDYGEQFF
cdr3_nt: TGTGCCAGCAGCCAAGATGACTACGGTGAGCAGTTCTTC

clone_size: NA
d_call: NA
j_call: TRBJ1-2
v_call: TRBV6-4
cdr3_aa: CASRSGSGPSGYTF
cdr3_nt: TGTGCCAGCAGGTCAGGTTCAGGGCCGAGTGGCTACACCTTC

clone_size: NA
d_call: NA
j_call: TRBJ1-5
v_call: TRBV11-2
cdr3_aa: CASSLVSRYDQPQHF
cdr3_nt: TGTGCCAGCAGCTTAGTGAGCAGGTATGATCAGCCCCAGCATTTT

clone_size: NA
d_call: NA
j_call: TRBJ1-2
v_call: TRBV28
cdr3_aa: CASSYHPGHLGYTF
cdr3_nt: TGTGCCAGCAGTTACCACCCGGGACACCTAGGCTACACCTTC

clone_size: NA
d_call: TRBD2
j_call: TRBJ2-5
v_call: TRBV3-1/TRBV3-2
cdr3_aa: CASSQSGMRKETQYF
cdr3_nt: TGTGCCAGCAGCCAGAGCGGGATGAGGAAAGAGACCCAGTACTTC

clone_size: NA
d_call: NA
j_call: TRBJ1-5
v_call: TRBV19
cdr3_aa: CASRYSADSNQPQHF
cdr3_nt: TGTGCCAGTAGATACAGTGCCGATAGCAATCAGCCCCAGCATTTT

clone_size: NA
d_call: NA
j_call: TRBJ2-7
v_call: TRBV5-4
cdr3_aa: CASRVFGGPIEQYF
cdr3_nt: TGTGCCAGCAGGGTGTTCGGAGGCCCCATCGAGCAGTACTTC

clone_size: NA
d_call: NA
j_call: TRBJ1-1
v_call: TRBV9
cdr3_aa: CASSPTGNTEAFF
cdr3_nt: TGTGCCAGCAGCCCTACAGGGAACACTGAAGCTTTCTTT

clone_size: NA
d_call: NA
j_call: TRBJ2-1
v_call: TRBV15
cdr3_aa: CATSRDSRLHFNNEQFF
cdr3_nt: TGTGCCACCAGCAGAGACAGCCGACTCCACTTTAACAATGAGCAGTTCTTC

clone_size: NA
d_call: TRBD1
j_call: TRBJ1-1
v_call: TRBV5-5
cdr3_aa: CASSWGQGRTEAFF
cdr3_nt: TGTGCCAGCAGCTGGGGACAGGGTCGAACTGAAGCTTTCTTT

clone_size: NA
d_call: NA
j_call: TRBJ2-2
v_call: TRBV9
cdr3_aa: CASSVGQIWDTGELFF
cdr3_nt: TGTGCCAGCAGCGTAGGACAGATTTGGGACACCGGGGAGCTGTTTTTT

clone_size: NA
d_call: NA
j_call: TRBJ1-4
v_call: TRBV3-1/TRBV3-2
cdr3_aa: CASSRALSGGTGEKLFF
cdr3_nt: TGTGCCAGCAGCCGGGCTTTGAGTGGGGGGACGGGTGAAAAACTGTTTTTT

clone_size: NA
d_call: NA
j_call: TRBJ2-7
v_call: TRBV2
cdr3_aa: CASKVEGTLGEQYF
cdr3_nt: TGTGCCAGCAAGGTGGAGGGAACGCTTGGGGAGCAGTACTTC

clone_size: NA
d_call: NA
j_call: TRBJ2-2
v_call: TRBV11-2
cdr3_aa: CASSFKRQLNTGELFF
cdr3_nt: TGTGCCAGCAGCTTTAAGAGACAACTGAACACCGGGGAGCTGTTTTTT

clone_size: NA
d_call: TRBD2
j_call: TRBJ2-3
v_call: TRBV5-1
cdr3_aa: CASSSAGGQREQYF
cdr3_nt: TGCGCCAGCAGCTCAGCGGGAGGCCAGAGGGAGCAGTATTTT

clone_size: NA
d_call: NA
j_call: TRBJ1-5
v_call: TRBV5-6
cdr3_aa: CASSPGLTNNQPQHF
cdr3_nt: TGTGCCAGCAGCCCGGGACTCACGAACAATCAGCCCCAGCATTTT

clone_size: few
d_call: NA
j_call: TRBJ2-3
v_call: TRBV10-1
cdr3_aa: CASSREFGNTDTQYF
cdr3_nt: TGCGCCAGCAGCCGAGAATTCGGGAACACAGATACGCAGTATTTT

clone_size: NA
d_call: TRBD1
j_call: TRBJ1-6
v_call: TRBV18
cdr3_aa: CASSPRGTGDGSPLHF
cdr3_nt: TGTGCCAGCTCACCACGGGGGACAGGGGATGGATCACCCCTCCACTTT

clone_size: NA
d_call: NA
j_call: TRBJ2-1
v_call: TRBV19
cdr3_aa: CASSIPSGRGNNNEQFF
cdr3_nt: TGTGCCAGTAGTATTCCATCAGGGCGGGGTAACAACAATGAGCAGTTCTTC

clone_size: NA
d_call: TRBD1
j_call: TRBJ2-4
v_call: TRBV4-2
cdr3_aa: CASNAGQGIQYF
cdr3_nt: TGTGCCAGCAACGCGGGACAGGGGATTCAGTACTTC

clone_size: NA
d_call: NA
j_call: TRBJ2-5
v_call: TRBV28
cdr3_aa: CASTPGGHEGTQYF
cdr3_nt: TGTGCCAGCACCCCAGGTGGGCATGAGGGGACCCAGTACTTC

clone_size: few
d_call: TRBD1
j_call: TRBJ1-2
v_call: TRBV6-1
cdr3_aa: CASGTGGALGYGYTF
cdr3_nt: TGTGCCAGCGGGACAGGGGGCGCCTTAGGCTATGGCTACACCTTC

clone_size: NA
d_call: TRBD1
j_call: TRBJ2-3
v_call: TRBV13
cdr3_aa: CASRHKRGLVTDTQYF
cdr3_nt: TGTGCCAGCAGGCACAAGAGGGGGCTTGTCACAGATACGCAGTATTTT

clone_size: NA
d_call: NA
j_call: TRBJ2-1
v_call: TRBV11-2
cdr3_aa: CASSTWRGPPEQFF
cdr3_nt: TGTGCCAGCAGCACATGGCGGGGCCCCCCGGAGCAGTTCTTC

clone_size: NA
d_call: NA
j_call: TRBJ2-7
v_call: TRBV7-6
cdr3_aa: CASSFQVSYEQYF
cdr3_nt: TGTGCCAGCAGCTTCCAGGTCTCCTACGAGCAGTACTTC

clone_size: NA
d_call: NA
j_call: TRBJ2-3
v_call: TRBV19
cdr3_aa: CASSTSGATSDTQYF
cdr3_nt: TGTGCCAGTAGTACTTCAGGGGCCACGTCGGATACGCAGTATTTT